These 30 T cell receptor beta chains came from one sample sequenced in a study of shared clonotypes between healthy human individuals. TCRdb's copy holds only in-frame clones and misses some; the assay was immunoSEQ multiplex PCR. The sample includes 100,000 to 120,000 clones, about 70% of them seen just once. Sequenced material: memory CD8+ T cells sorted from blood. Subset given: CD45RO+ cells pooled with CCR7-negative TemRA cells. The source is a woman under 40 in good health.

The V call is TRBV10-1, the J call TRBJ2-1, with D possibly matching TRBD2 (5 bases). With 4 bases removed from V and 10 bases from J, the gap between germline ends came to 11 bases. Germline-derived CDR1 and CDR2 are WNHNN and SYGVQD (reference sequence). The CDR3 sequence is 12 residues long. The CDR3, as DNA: TGCGCCAGCAGTGGGGCCGGCGGGGAGCAGTTCTTC. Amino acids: CASSGAGGEQFF.

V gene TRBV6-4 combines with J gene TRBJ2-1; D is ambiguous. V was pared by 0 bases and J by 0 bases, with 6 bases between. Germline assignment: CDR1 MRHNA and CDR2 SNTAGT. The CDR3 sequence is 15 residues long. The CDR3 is CASSDSVDSYNEQFF. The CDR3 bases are TGTGCCAGCAGTGACTCAGTGGACTCCTACAATGAGCAGTTCTTC.

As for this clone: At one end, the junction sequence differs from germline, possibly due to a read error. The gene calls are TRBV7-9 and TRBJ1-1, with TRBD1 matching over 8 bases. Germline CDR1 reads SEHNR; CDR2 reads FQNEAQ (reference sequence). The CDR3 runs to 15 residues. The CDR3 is CASSHPVRAGRGLEF. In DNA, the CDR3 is TGTGCCAGCAGCCACCCAGTGCGGGCGGGCAGGGGGCTTGAATTT. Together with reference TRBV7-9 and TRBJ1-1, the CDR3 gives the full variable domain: DTGVSQNPRHKITKRGQNVTFRCDPISEHNRLYWYRQTLGQGPEFLTYFQNEAQLEKSRLLSDRFSAERPKGSFSTLEIQRTEQGDSAMYLCASSHPVRAGRGLEFGQGTRLTVV.

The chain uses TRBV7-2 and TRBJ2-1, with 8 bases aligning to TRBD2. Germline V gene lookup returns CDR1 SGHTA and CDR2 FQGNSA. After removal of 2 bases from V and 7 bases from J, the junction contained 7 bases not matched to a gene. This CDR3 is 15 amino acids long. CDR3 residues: CASSLISLAANEQFF. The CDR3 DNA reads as TGTGCCAGCAGCTTAATCTCACTAGCGGCGAATGAGCAGTTCTTC. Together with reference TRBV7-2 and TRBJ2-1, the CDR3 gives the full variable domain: GAGVSQSPSNKVTEKGKDVELRCDPISGHTALYWYRQSLGQGLEFLIYFQGNSAPDKSGLPSDRFSAERTGGSVSTLTIQRTQQEDSAVYLCASSLISLAANEQFFGPGTRLTVL.

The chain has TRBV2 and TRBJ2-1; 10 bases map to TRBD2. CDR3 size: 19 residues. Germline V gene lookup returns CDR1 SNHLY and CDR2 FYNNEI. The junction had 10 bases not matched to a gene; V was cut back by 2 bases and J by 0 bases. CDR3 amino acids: CASSESLGLAGVSYNEQFF. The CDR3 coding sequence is TGTGCCAGCAGTGAAAGTCTAGGGCTAGCGGGAGTCTCCTACAATGAGCAGTTCTTC.

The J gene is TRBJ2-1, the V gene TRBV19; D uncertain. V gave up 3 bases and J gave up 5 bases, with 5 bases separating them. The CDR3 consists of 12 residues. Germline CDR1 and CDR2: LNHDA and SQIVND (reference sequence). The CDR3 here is CASSMADNEQFF. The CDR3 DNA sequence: TGTGCCAGTAGTATGGCCGACAATGAGCAGTTCTTC.

As DNA, the CDR3 is TGCAGCGTTGAAGTGTGGCTAGCGGGAGGGCCGGGCGAGCAGTACTTC. This gives the protein CSVEVWLAGGPGEQYF. The chain is built from TRBV29-1 and TRBJ2-7, with TRBD2 matching over 12 bases. CDR3 length: 16 residues. Germline V gene sequence: CDR1 SQVTM, CDR2 ANQGSEA. The ends lost 1 base at V and 6 bases at J; junction bases unmatched: 10.

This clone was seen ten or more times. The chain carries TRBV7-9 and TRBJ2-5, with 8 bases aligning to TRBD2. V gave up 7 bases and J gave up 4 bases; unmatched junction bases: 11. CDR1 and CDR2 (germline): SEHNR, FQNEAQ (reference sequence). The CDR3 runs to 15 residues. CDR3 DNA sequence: TGTGCCAGCACCCCCGGACTAGCCCACGTAGAGACCCAGTACTTC. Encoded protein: CASTPGLAHVETQYF. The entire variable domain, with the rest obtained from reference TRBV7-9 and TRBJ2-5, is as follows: DTGVSQNPRHKITKRGQNVTFRCDPISEHNRLYWYRQTLGQGPEFLTYFQNEAQLEKSRLLSDRFSAERPKGSFSTLEIQRTEQGDSAMYLCASTPGLAHVETQYFGPGTRLLVL.

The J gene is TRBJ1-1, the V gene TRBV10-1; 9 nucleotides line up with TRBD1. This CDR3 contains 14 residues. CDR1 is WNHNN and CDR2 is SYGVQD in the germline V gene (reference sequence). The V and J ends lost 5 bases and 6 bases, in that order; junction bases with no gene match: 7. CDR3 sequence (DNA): TGCGCCAGCAGTCAACTCACAGGGGGCTCTGAAGCTTTCTTT. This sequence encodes CASSQLTGGSEAFF.

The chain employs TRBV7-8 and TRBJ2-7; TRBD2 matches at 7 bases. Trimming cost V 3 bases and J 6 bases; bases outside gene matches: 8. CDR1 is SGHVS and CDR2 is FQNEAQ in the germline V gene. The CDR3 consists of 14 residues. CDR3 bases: TGTGCCAGCAGCTTCGGGGACTATAGGGGCGAGCAGTACTTC. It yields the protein CASSFGDYRGEQYF.

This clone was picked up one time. CDR3 loop: CATSREPGGVRKTQYF. For the CDR3, the DNA is TGTGCCACCAGCAGAGAACCAGGGGGTGTCCGAAAGACCCAGTACTTC. V gene TRBV15 combines with J gene TRBJ2-5; 7 bases are shared with TRBD1. The CDR3 sequence is 16 residues long. Germline CDR1 is LNHNV and CDR2 is YYDKDF (reference sequence). Trimming cost V 0 bases and J 6 bases; bases outside gene matches: 10.

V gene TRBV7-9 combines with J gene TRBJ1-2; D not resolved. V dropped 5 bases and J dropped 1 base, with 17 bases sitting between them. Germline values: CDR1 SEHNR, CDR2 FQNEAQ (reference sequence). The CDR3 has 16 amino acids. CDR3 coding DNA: TGTGCCAGCAGCCCGCGGGAGGTTGGCTTTAACTATGGCTACACCTTC. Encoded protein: CASSPREVGFNYGYTF.

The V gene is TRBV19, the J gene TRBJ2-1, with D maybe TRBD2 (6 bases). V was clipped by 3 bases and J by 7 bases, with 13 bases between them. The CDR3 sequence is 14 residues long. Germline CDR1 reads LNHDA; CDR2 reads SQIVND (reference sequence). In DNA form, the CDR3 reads TGTGCCAGTAGTATTTCGGGAGAAATGAATGAGCAGTTCTTC. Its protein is CASSISGEMNEQFF.

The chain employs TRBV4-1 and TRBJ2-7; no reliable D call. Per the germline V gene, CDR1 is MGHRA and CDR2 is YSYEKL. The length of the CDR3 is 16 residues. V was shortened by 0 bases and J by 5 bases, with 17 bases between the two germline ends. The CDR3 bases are TGCGCCAGCAGCCAAGATATTTTGATGCTCCCTCACGAGCAGTACTTC. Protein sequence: CASSQDILMLPHEQYF.

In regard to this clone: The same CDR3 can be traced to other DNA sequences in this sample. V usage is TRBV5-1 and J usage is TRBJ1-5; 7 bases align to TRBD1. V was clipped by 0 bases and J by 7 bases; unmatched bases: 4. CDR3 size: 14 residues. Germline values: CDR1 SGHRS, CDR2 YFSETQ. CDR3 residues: CASSLGQGDQPQHF. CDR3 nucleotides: TGCGCCAGCAGCTTGGGACAGGGAGACCAGCCCCAGCATTTT.

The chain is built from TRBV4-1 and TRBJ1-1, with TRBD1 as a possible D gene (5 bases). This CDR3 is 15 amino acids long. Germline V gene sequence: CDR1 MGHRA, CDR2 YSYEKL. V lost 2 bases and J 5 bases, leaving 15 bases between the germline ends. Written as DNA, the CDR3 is TGCGCCAGCAGCCAAAATCCCCAGGGCGGTACTGAAGCTTTCTTT. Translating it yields CASSQNPQGGTEAFF.

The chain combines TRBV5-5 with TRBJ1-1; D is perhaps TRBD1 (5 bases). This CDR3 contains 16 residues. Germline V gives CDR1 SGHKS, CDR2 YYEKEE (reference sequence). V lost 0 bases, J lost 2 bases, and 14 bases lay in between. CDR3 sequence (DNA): TGTGCCAGCAGCTTGGCGGCGCGCCAGGGAAACACTGAAGCTTTCTTT. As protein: CASSLAARQGNTEAFF.

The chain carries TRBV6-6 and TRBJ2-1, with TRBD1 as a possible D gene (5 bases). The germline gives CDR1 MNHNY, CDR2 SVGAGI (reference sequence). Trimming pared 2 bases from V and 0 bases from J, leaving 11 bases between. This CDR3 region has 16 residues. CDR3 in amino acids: CASSYTQDPSYNEQFF. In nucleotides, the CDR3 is TGTGCCAGCAGTTACACACAGGATCCCTCCTACAATGAGCAGTTCTTC.

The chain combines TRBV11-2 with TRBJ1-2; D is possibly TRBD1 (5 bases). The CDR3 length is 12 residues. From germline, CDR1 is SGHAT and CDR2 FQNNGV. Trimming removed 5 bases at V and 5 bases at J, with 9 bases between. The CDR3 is CASSLRDYGYTF. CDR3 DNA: TGTGCCAGCAGCCTCAGGGATTATGGCTACACCTTC.

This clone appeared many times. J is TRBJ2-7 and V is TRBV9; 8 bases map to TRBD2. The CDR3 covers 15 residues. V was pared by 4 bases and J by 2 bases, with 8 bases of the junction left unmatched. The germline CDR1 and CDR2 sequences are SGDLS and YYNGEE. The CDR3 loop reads CASSPGGVGTYEQYF. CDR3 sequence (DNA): TGTGCCAGCAGCCCCGGGGGGGTCGGAACCTACGAGCAGTACTTC.

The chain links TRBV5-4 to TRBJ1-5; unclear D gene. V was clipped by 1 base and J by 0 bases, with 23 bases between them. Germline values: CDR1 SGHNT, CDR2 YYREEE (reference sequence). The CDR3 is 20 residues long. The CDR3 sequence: CASSLPVCEHNRDSNQPQHF. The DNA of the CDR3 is TGTGCCAGCAGCTTGCCCGTATGTGAACATAATAGGGATAGCAATCAGCCCCAGCATTTT.

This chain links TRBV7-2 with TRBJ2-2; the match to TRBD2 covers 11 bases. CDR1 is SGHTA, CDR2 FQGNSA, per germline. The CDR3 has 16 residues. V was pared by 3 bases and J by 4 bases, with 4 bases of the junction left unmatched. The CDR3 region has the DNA TGTGCCAGCAGCTTTAGGCTAGCGGGAGGCACCGGGGAGCTGTTTTTT. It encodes CASSFRLAGGTGELFF. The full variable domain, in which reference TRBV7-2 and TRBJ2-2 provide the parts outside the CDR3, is GAGVSQSPSNKVTEKGKDVELRCDPISGHTALYWYRQSLGQGLEFLIYFQGNSAPDKSGLPSDRFSAERTGGSVSTLTIQRTQQEDSAVYLCASSFRLAGGTGELFFGEGSRLTVL.

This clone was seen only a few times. CDR3 DNA: TGTGCCAGCAGCTTGGATGAGAACACTGAAGCTTTCTTT. Residues: CASSLDENTEAFF. The chain couples TRBV5-6 to TRBJ1-1; no firm D call. Trimming stripped 0 bases from V and 1 base from J, with 4 bases between. This CDR3 region has 13 residues. Looked up from germline, CDR1 is SGHDT and CDR2 is YYEEEE.

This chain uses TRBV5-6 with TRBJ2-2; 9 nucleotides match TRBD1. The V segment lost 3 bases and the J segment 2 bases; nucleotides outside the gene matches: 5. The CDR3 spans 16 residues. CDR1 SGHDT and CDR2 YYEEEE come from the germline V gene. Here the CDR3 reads CASSSGDRVNTGELFF. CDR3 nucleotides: TGTGCCAGCAGCTCGGGGGACAGGGTTAACACCGGGGAGCTGTTTTTT.

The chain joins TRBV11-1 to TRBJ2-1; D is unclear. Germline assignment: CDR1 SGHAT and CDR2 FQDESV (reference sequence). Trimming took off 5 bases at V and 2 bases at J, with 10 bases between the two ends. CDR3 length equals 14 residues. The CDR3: CASSTRRAYNEQFF. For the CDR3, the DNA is TGTGCCAGCAGCACTCGAAGGGCCTACAATGAGCAGTTCTTC.

CDR3: CAIRPDRGANYGYTF. CDR3 coding DNA: TGTGCCATCAGGCCGGACAGAGGGGCTAACTATGGCTACACCTTC. The V call is TRBV10-3, the J call TRBJ1-2; D is possibly TRBD1 (6 bases). The V end was cut by 6 bases, the J end by 0 bases, with 14 bases between. The CDR3 sequence is 15 residues long. CDR1 and CDR2 (germline): ENHRY, SYGVKD.

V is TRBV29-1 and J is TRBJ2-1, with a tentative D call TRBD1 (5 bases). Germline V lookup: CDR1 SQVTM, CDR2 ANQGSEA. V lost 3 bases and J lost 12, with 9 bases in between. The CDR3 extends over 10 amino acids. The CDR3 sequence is CSVDGAGQFF. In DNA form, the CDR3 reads TGCAGCGTTGATGGGGCAGGGCAGTTCTTC.

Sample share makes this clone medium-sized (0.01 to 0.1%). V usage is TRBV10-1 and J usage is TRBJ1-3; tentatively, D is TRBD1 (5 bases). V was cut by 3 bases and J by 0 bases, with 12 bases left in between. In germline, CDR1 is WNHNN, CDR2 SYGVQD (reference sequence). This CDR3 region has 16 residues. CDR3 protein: CASSESPGDSGNTIYF. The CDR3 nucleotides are TGCGCCAGCAGTGAATCCCCGGGGGACTCTGGAAACACCATATATTTT.

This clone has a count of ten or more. In nucleotides, the CDR3 is TGTGCCAGCAGTGAAGCTGGACTAGCGGGATACGAGCAGTACTTC. As protein: CASSEAGLAGYEQYF. The gene calls are TRBV25-1 and TRBJ2-7; TRBD2 matches at 12 bases. Germline V gene sequence: CDR1 MGHDK, CDR2 SYGVNS. With V trimmed by 2 bases and J by 4 bases, 3 bases remained unmatched. The CDR3 spans 15 residues.

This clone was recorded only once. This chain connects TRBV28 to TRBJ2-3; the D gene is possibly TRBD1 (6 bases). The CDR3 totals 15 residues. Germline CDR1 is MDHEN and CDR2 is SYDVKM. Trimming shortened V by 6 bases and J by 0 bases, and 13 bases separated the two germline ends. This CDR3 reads CASSLQGFSTDTQYF. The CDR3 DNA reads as TGTGCCAGCAGCCTACAGGGTTTCAGCACAGATACGCAGTATTTT.